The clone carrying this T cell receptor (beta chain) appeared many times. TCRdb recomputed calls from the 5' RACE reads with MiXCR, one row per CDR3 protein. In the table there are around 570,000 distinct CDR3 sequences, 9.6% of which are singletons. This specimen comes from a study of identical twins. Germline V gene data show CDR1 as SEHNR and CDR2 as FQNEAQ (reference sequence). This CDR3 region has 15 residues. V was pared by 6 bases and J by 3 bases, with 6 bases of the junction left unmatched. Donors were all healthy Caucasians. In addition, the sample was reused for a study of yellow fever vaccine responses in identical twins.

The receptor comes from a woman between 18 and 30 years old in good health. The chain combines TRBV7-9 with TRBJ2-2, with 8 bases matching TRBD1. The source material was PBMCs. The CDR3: CASRSQGGDTGELFF. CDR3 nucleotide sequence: TGTGCCAGCAGATCACAGGGGGGTGACACCGGGGAGCTGTTTTTT.